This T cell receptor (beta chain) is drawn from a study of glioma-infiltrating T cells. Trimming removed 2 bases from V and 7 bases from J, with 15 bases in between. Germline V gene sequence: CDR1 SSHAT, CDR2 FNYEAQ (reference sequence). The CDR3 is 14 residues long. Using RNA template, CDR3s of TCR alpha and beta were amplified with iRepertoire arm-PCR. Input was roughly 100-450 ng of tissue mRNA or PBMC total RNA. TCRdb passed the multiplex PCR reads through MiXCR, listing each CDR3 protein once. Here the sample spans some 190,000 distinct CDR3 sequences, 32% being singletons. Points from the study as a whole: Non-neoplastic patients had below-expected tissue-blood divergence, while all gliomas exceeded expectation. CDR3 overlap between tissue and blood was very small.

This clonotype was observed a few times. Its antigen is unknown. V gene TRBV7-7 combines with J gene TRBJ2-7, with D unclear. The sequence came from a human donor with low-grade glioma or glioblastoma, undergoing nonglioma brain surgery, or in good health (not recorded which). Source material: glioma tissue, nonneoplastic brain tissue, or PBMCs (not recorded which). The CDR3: CASSLNVASPEQYF. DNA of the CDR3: TGTGCCAGCAGCTTAAATGTCGCCTCTCCAGAGCAGTACTTC.